These 15 T cell receptor beta chains share one sample of origin, sequenced in a study of regulatory T cells in long-lasting Graves disease. Libraries of TCR beta came from iRepertoire HTBI primers plus Arm-PCR of CDR3 regions. TCRdb independently ran MiXCR on the multiplex PCR reads; one entry per CDR3 protein. The table shows about 660,000 distinct CDR3 sequences, with about 30% occurring only once. Time point of the sample: persistent/refractory GD, antithyroid drugs over 5 years with positive TRAb. RNA from PBMCs was the source of the TCR library. Here the sequenced sample was peripheral blood mononuclear cells (PBMCs), taken when the disease was refractory, from a patient treated with antithyroid drugs. These receptor sequences come from a female donor with Graves disease.

This clonotype was recorded once. The rearrangement joins TRBV19 to TRBJ2-7, with TRBD2 matching over 9 bases. With 5 bases clipped from V and 5 bases from J, the junction kept 13 bases outside the gene matches. This CDR3 is 16 amino acids long. Germline lookup yields CDR1 LNHDA and CDR2 SQIVND (reference sequence). In DNA form, the CDR3 reads TGTGCCAGTAGTGCTCAGTCGAGCGGGAGGTATAACGAGCAGTACTTC. Translation gives CASSAQSSGRYNEQYF.

The table lists this clonotype with a few counts. The chain links TRBV19 to TRBJ1-5, with TRBD1 matching over 9 bases. With V trimmed by 4 bases and J by 6 bases, 4 bases remained unmatched. Germline CDR1 and CDR2: LNHDA and SQIVND (reference sequence). This CDR3 is built from 14 residues. Written as DNA, the CDR3 is TGTGCCAGTAGTACGGGACAGGGTTTTCAGCCCCAGCATTTT. Translation gives CASSTGQGFQPQHF. Filled out from reference TRBV19 and TRBJ1-5, the complete variable domain reads DGGITQSPKYLFRKEGQNVTLSCEQNLNHDAMYWYRQDPGQGLRLIYYSQIVNDFQKGDIAEGYSVSREKKESFPLTVTSAQKNPTAFYLCASSTGQGFQPQHFGDGTRLSIL.

V usage is TRBV19 and J usage is TRBJ1-1; 8 nucleotides agree with TRBD1. The V and J ends lost 10 bases and 0 bases, in that order; junction bases with no gene match: 4. This CDR3 has 13 amino acids. Germline V gene lookup returns CDR1 LNHDA and CDR2 SQIVND (reference sequence). The CDR3 loop reads CATEGQVNTEAFF. In DNA, the CDR3 is TGTGCCACCGAGGGACAGGTGAACACTGAAGCTTTCTTT. Variable domain in full (rest from reference TRBV19 and TRBJ1-1): DGGITQSPKYLFRKEGQNVTLSCEQNLNHDAMYWYRQDPGQGLRLIYYSQIVNDFQKGDIAEGYSVSREKKESFPLTVTSAQKNPTAFYLCATEGQVNTEAFFGQGTRLTVV.

This clonotype was counted a few times. The chain uses TRBV6-1 and TRBJ1-3; D is uncertain. CDR1 is MNHNS and CDR2 is SASEGT in the germline V gene. The CDR3 is made up of 15 amino acids. Trimming cost V 1 base and J 0 bases, with 7 bases left between them. The CDR3 DNA is TGTGCCAGCAGTGAAGGCATCAGCTCTGGAAACACCATATATTTT. Translation gives CASSEGISSGNTIYF.

This chain connects TRBV12-3 or TRBV12-4 to TRBJ1-5, with no clear D. V shed 5 bases and J shed 1 base, with 12 bases lying between them. The CDR3 runs 15 residues. The CDR3 protein is CASSAPGISNQPQHF. The DNA of the CDR3 is TGTGCCAGCAGTGCACCCGGGATCAGCAATCAGCCCCAGCATTTT.

This clonotype showed up just once. One end of the junction is discordant with germline, which a read error may explain. The gene calls are TRBV6-1 and TRBJ2-6; 9 bases agree with TRBD1. Looked up from germline, CDR1 is MNHNS and CDR2 is SASEGT. CDR3 length: 17 amino acids. The CDR3 sequence: CASSGDRALSGANVPTF. DNA of the CDR3: TGTGCCAGCAGTGGGGACAGGGCTCTCTCTGGGGCCAACGTCCCGACTTTC.

This clonotype was detected only a few times. The V call is TRBV5-1, the J call TRBJ2-5; D tentatively fits TRBD1 or TRBD2 (6 bases each). This CDR3 contains 14 residues. The germline V gene has CDR1 SGHRS and CDR2 YFSETQ. V was trimmed by 7 bases and J by 4 bases, leaving 17 bases between them. Here the CDR3 DNA reads TGCGCCAGCGGACTTTCGGGGGCTCCAGAGACCCAGTACTTC. It encodes CASGLSGAPETQYF.

This sequence joins TRBV29-1 and TRBJ2-7; D gene uncertain. CDR3 length equals 12 residues. Germline loops: CDR1 SQVTM, CDR2 ANQGSEA. V gave up 8 bases and J gave up 3 bases, with 14 bases separating them. The CDR3 is CSIKNSNYEQYF. Here the CDR3 DNA reads TGCAGCATAAAAAACAGTAACTACGAGCAGTACTTC.

The V gene is TRBV7-9, the J gene TRBJ2-7; D remains unclear. CDR1 and CDR2 (germline): SEHNR, FQNEAQ (reference sequence). V was clipped by 2 bases and J by 2 bases, with 13 bases between them. This CDR3 comprises 15 residues. The CDR3 region is CASSLMGVGTYEQYF. The CDR3 coding sequence is TGTGCCAGCAGCTTAATGGGTGTTGGCACCTACGAGCAGTACTTC.

This clonotype was observed at least ten times. V and J are TRBV6-1 and TRBJ1-1, with D hard to call. CDR1 and CDR2 (germline): MNHNS, SASEGT. This CDR3 has 11 amino acids. V was pared by 8 bases and J by 3 bases, with 7 bases between. CDR3 amino acids: CASHRYTEAFF. In DNA form, the CDR3 reads TGTGCCAGCCATAGGTACACTGAAGCTTTCTTT.

V usage is TRBV7-9 and J usage is TRBJ2-5; D might be TRBD1 or TRBD2, each matching 5 bases. The V gene's germline CDR1 is SEHNR and CDR2 FQNEAQ (reference sequence). This CDR3 contains 14 residues. Trimming pared 8 bases from V and 2 bases from J, leaving 15 bases between. The CDR3 reads CASHRGANQETQYF. CDR3 DNA: TGTGCCAGCCATAGGGGAGCGAATCAAGAGACCCAGTACTTC.

This clonotype was counted a few times. J is TRBJ2-5 and V is TRBV2, with 15 positions matching TRBD2. CDR3 length equals 15 residues. The germline CDR1 and CDR2 sequences are SNHLY and FYNNEI. With V trimmed by 7 bases and J by 5 bases, 5 bases remained unmatched. The CDR3 loop reads CASTGTSGRTETQYF. In DNA, the CDR3 is TGTGCCAGCACGGGGACTAGCGGGAGGACCGAGACCCAGTACTTC. The full variable domain, in which reference TRBV2 and TRBJ2-5 provide the parts outside the CDR3, is EPEVTQTPSHQVTQMGQEVILRCVPISNHLYFYWYRQILGQKVEFLVSFYNNEISEKSEIFDDQFSVERPDGSNFTLKIRSTKLEDSAMYFCASTGTSGRTETQYFGPGTRLLVL.

About this clonotype: At one boundary the junction diverges from the germline segment, which might be a read error. The V and J genes are TRBV28 and TRBJ1-2, with a tentative D call TRBD1 (5 bases). Germline V lookup: CDR1 MDHEN, CDR2 SYDVKM. CDR3 size: 15 residues. CDR3 coding DNA: TGTGCCGGCAGTTTACCTCGGACACGCAACTATGGCTACACCTTC. It is translated as CAGSLPRTRNYGYTF.

The chain uses TRBV18 and TRBJ1-2, with D perhaps matching TRBD1 (6 bases). Germline V gives CDR1 KGHSH, CDR2 LQKENI. The ends were cut back, 1 base at V and 3 bases at J, with 15 bases in the middle. The CDR3 extends over 16 amino acids. The CDR3 region has the DNA TGTGCCAGCTCACCACTCCGGGAGGGGGATTACTATGGCTACACCTTC. Amino acid sequence: CASSPLREGDYYGYTF.

The chain links TRBV9 to TRBJ1-3; D is undetermined. This CDR3 spans 14 amino acids. Germline V gives CDR1 SGDLS, CDR2 YYNGEE. Trimming took 4 bases from V and 3 from J, leaving 11 bases between them. This CDR3 is CASSYGTSGNTIYF. In nucleotides, the CDR3 is TGTGCCAGCAGCTATGGTACAAGTGGAAACACCATATATTTT. Using reference TRBV9 and TRBJ1-3 for the parts outside the CDR3, the full variable domain is DSGVTQTPKHLITATGQRVTLRCSPRSGDLSVYWYQQSLDQGLQFLIQYYNGEERAKGNILERFSAQQFPDLHSELNLSSLELGDSALYFCASSYGTSGNTIYFGEGSWLTVV.